The 27 T cell receptor beta chains below all came from one sample that was sequenced in a study of blood T cell repertoires in COVID-19 (dated by TCRdb to 2018 to 2020). To prepare the library, the immunoSEQ multiplex PCR assay was applied. TCRdb stores this immuneACCESS table with in-frame sequences only. Part of the clones is absent; in the studies checked, under half of the shortfall reflects unresolved V genes, and no reason is known for the rest. The sample data list hundreds of thousands of clones, and 70% to 90% of these were observed just once. Of the sample, around 2% is held by the ten largest clones. The specimen was PBMCs or T cells enriched from blood (not recorded which). The receptors derive from an older woman in a cohort exposed to, infected with or recovered from COVID-19 (not recorded which).

In its sample, this clone was seen once. The chain carries TRBV28 and TRBJ2-2, with D unclear. This CDR3 has 12 residues. In germline, CDR1 is MDHEN, CDR2 SYDVKM. The V and J ends lost 7 bases and 6 bases respectively, with 9 bases between them. The CDR3 DNA follows: TGTGCCAGCAATCTAATCGCCGGGGAGCTGTTTTTT. Translation: CASNLIAGELFF.

This sequence joins TRBV5-4 and TRBJ1-2; D is possibly TRBD1 (6 bases). Germline V CDR1 and CDR2: SGHNT, YYREEE (reference sequence). V lost 2 bases and J 1 base, leaving 15 bases between the germline ends. The CDR3 covers 16 residues. DNA of the CDR3: TGTGCCAGCAGCTTCGGGGGGCTGGGAGTTAACTATGGCTACACCTTC. This translates into CASSFGGLGVNYGYTF.

The chain is built from TRBV5-6 and TRBJ2-7; a possible D gene is TRBD2 (6 bases). Germline V gene lookup returns CDR1 SGHDT and CDR2 YYEEEE. The germline V and J ends were trimmed by 0 bases and 7 bases, with 14 bases remaining between them. This CDR3 region has 14 residues. As DNA, the CDR3 is TGTGCCAGCAGCTTGGCGGGGGTCGACGGAGAGCAGTACTTC. Protein: CASSLAGVDGEQYF.

The count of this clone is one. CDR3 in amino acids: CASSSPDGGGKNIQYF. The CDR3 DNA sequence: TGTGCCAGCAGTTCCCCGGATGGGGGAGGCAAAAACATTCAGTACTTC. This chain uses TRBV28 with TRBJ2-4; tentatively, D is TRBD2 (6 bases). The CDR3 spans 16 residues. CDR1 is MDHEN, CDR2 SYDVKM, per germline. With 4 bases removed from V and 3 bases from J, the gap between germline ends came to 16 bases. Combining the CDR3 with reference TRBV28 and TRBJ2-4 gives the whole variable domain DVKVTQSSRYLVKRTGEKVFLECVQDMDHENMFWYRQDPGLGLRLIYFSYDVKMKEKGDIPEGYSVSREKKERFSLILESASTNQTSMYLCASSSPDGGGKNIQYFGAGTRLSVL.

V gene TRBV24-1 combines with J gene TRBJ1-1; maybe TRBD1 (5 bases). The CDR3 is 13 residues long. The V gene's germline CDR1 is KGHDR and CDR2 SFDVKD. V lost 12 bases, J lost 1 base, and 14 bases lay in between. CDR3 protein: CAAGPGGNTEAFF. The DNA of the CDR3 is TGTGCCGCGGGACCGGGAGGGAACACTGAAGCTTTCTTT.

This clone was observed a few times. V usage is TRBV7-9 and J usage is TRBJ2-5; D is possibly TRBD1 (5 bases). CDR1 is SEHNR and CDR2 is FQNEAQ in the germline V gene (reference sequence). CDR3 length: 14 amino acids. The V and J ends lost 5 bases and 5 bases respectively, with 15 bases between them. CDR3 in DNA: TGTGCCAGCAGCCCGGATACAGGTGGGGAGACCCAGTACTTC. This codes for CASSPDTGGETQYF.

The chain uses TRBV28 and TRBJ2-3; 11 bases match TRBD2. This CDR3 region has 17 residues. V was clipped by 5 bases and J by 4 bases; unmatched bases: 11. CDR1 is MDHEN, CDR2 SYDVKM, per germline. CDR3 coding DNA: TGTGCCAGCAGTACCCTAGCGGGAGGAAGGTTGTCAGATACGCAGTATTTT. Amino acids: CASSTLAGGRLSDTQYF.

The chain has TRBV19 and TRBJ1-2, with TRBD1 as a possible D gene (5 bases). V lost 5 bases to trimming and J lost 8 bases, with 18 bases between them. The CDR3 is 14 amino acids. CDR1 is LNHDA, CDR2 SQIVND, per germline (reference sequence). CDR3 sequence (DNA): TGTGCCAGTAGTCTTGGGGCCATCACACGGGGCTACACCTTC. Protein product: CASSLGAITRGYTF.

CDR3 sequence (DNA): TGTGCCAGCAGAGGAGGGACAGCGAATAATTCACCCCTCCACTTT. It encodes CASRGGTANNSPLHF. The chain uses TRBV2 and TRBJ1-6; 7 bases align to TRBD1. Per the germline V gene, CDR1 is SNHLY and CDR2 is FYNNEI. The CDR3 has 15 amino acids. The V and J ends lost 6 bases and 5 bases, in that order; junction bases with no gene match: 7.

This rearrangement joins TRBV10-3 to TRBJ1-1, with a tentative D call TRBD1 (6 bases). The CDR3 spans 13 residues. The V gene's germline CDR1 is ENHRY and CDR2 SYGVKD. Trimming took off 5 bases at V and 4 bases at J, with 11 bases between the two ends. The CDR3 DNA follows: TGTGCCATCAGTTGGACAGAGGGCACTGAAGCTTTCTTT. It is translated as CAISWTEGTEAFF.

In this sample, this clone turned up once. This chain joins TRBV9 and TRBJ1-6; 7 bases agree with TRBD1. The CDR3 length is 15 residues. The V gene's germline CDR1 is SGDLS and CDR2 YYNGEE. The V and J ends lost 3 bases and 4 bases, in that order; junction bases with no gene match: 4. The CDR3: CASSATGNYNSPLHF. CDR3 bases: TGTGCCAGCAGCGCGACAGGGAATTATAATTCACCCCTCCACTTT.

The chain employs TRBV7-2 and TRBJ1-5; no clear D gene. V lost 0 bases and J lost 1, with 7 bases in between. CDR3 length: 15 amino acids. CDR1 is SGHTA and CDR2 is FQGNSA in the germline V gene. CDR3 nucleotides: TGTGCCAGCAGCTTAGCCAGGTTAAGCAATCAGCCCCAGCATTTT. Its protein product is CASSLARLSNQPQHF.

This sequence joins TRBV9 and TRBJ1-1; D not certain. From germline, CDR1 is SGDLS and CDR2 YYNGEE. Trimming left V 0 bases short and J 3 bases short, with 12 bases between. The CDR3 has 15 amino acids. The CDR3 DNA is TGTGCCAGCAGCGTAGTTTCGGGGTCTCACACTGAAGCTTTCTTT. Protein: CASSVVSGSHTEAFF.

V usage is TRBV30 and J usage is TRBJ2-3, with D perhaps matching TRBD2 (7 bases). The V and J ends lost 1 base and 4 bases respectively, with 12 bases between them. The CDR3 contains 14 residues. Germline V gene sequence: CDR1 GTSNPN, CDR2 SVGIG (reference sequence). The CDR3: CAWSGGGLSDTQYF. DNA for the CDR3: TGTGCCTGGAGTGGGGGGGGGCTTTCAGATACGCAGTATTTT.

The chain recombines TRBV6-5 with TRBJ1-5; D is possibly TRBD1 (5 bases). The germline CDR1 and CDR2 sequences are MNHEY and SVGAGI. This CDR3 has 13 amino acids. Trimming left V 10 bases short and J 6 bases short, with 16 bases between. The CDR3 nucleotides are TGTGCCATAGCTCGGGGGACCGGTCAGCCCCAGCATTTT. Protein sequence: CAIARGTGQPQHF.

The V call is TRBV28, the J call TRBJ2-7, with 8 bases lining up with TRBD1. Trimming cost V 9 bases and J 1 base; bases outside gene matches: 11. The germline V gene encodes CDR1 MDHEN and CDR2 SYDVKM. This CDR3 is 15 amino acids long. The chain's CDR3 is CASASGGATSYEQYF. Here the CDR3 DNA reads TGTGCCAGTGCCTCAGGGGGCGCAACATCCTACGAGCAGTACTTC.

The chain combines TRBV14 with TRBJ1-1, with unresolved D. This CDR3 comprises 15 residues. Germline CDR1 reads SGHDN; CDR2 reads FVKESK. Trimming shortened V by 0 bases and J by 5 bases, and 13 bases separated the two germline ends. The CDR3 spells CASSQDIGVWTEAFF. The CDR3 coding sequence is TGTGCCAGCAGCCAAGATATCGGGGTATGGACTGAAGCTTTCTTT.

The chain carries TRBV3-1 (or the pseudogene TRBV3-2) and TRBJ1-4, with unresolved D. V lost 5 bases, J lost 8 bases, and 15 bases lay in between. Germline V gene lookup returns CDR1 LGHDT and CDR2 YNNKEL (reference sequence). CDR3 size: 14 residues. DNA of the CDR3: TGTGCCAGCAGCATAGGAGTTCGTGGCGAAAAACTGTTTTTT. This sequence encodes CASSIGVRGEKLFF.

The chain is built from TRBV7-2 and TRBJ1-1; D not resolved. The CDR3 loop spans 15 amino acids. Trimming stripped 5 bases from V and 5 bases from J, with 18 bases between. The germline gives CDR1 SGHTA, CDR2 FQGNSA. CDR3 sequence reads: CASSPGEARGTEAFF. The CDR3 DNA follows: TGTGCCAGCAGCCCGGGAGAGGCGCGCGGAACTGAAGCTTTCTTT.

This chain joins TRBV7-9 and TRBJ2-1; TRBD2 matches at 9 bases. The CDR3 consists of 14 residues. V was clipped by 8 bases and J by 6 bases; unmatched bases: 8. Per germline, CDR1 SEHNR and CDR2 FQNEAQ (reference sequence). CDR3 sequence reads: CASRVGSGSNEQFF. The CDR3 DNA reads TGTGCCAGCCGGGTAGGTAGCGGGAGCAATGAGCAGTTCTTC. The full variable domain, rest sourced from reference TRBV7-9 and TRBJ2-1, is DTGVSQNPRHKITKRGQNVTFRCDPISEHNRLYWYRQTLGQGPEFLTYFQNEAQLEKSRLLSDRFSAERPKGSFSTLEIQRTEQGDSAMYLCASRVGSGSNEQFFGPGTRLTVL.

This chain joins TRBV5-6 and TRBJ1-1, with 10 nucleotides matching TRBD1. Per the germline V gene, CDR1 is SGHDT and CDR2 is YYEEEE. The junction had 15 bases not matched to a gene; V was cut back by 4 bases and J by 3 bases. The CDR3 runs 18 residues. CDR3: CASSRGLKRQGADTEAFF. CDR3 nucleotides: TGTGCCAGCAGCCGAGGCTTAAAGAGACAGGGGGCGGACACTGAAGCTTTCTTT.

The chain carries TRBV30 and TRBJ1-4; TRBD1 agrees at 7 bases. V gave up 4 bases and J gave up 8 bases; unmatched junction bases: 4. This CDR3 is built from 12 residues. Germline V CDR1 and CDR2: GTSNPN, SVGIG (reference sequence). CDR3 sequence (DNA): TGTGCCTGGAAGGCACAGGGGGAAAAACTGTTTTTT. It yields the protein CAWKAQGEKLFF.

The sample holds one count of this clone. This sequence joins TRBV30 and TRBJ1-5, with D tentatively TRBD1 (6 bases). The CDR3 has 12 amino acids. With 5 bases removed from V and 5 bases from J, the gap between germline ends came to 10 bases. Germline CDR1 is GTSNPN and CDR2 is SVGIG (reference sequence). DNA for the CDR3: TGTGCCTGGGGCGACAGGCATCAGCCCCAGCATTTT. Its protein product is CAWGDRHQPQHF.

The rearrangement uses TRBV7-9 and TRBJ1-1, with D unresolved. Trimming removed 2 bases at V and 1 base at J, with 5 bases between. The CDR3 contains 13 residues. Germline V gives CDR1 SEHNR, CDR2 FQNEAQ (reference sequence). The CDR3 is CASSLLANTEAFF. The CDR3 bases are TGTGCCAGCAGCTTATTGGCGAACACTGAAGCTTTCTTT. The entire variable domain, with the rest obtained from reference TRBV7-9 and TRBJ1-1, is as follows: DTGVSQNPRHKITKRGQNVTFRCDPISEHNRLYWYRQTLGQGPEFLTYFQNEAQLEKSRLLSDRFSAERPKGSFSTLEIQRTEQGDSAMYLCASSLLANTEAFFGQGTRLTVV.

The chain couples TRBV5-4 to TRBJ1-2, with D maybe TRBD1 (5 bases). Germline loops: CDR1 SGHNT, CDR2 YYREEE (reference sequence). V was cut by 4 bases and J by 6 bases, with 13 bases left in between. The CDR3 runs to 13 residues. The CDR3 DNA reads as TGTGCCAGCAGCCCTGAGGCGGGGGATGGCTACACCTTC. This gives the protein CASSPEAGDGYTF.

This chain uses TRBV3-1 (or the pseudogene TRBV3-2) with TRBJ2-7; D is ambiguous. Germline-derived CDR1 and CDR2 are LGHDT and YNNKEL (reference sequence). The CDR3 is 15 residues long. Trimming took off 3 bases at V and 5 bases at J, with 17 bases between the two ends. The CDR3 is CASSHPHGRYHEQYF. In DNA, the CDR3 is TGTGCCAGCAGCCACCCTCATGGTAGATATCACGAGCAGTACTTC.

The chain uses TRBV4-3 and TRBJ2-5; 11 positions agree with TRBD2. The CDR3 totals 16 residues. V was clipped by 3 bases and J by 2 bases; unmatched bases: 5. The germline V gene has CDR1 LGHNA and CDR2 YSLEER. The CDR3 region is CASSQRLAGRQETQYF. CDR3 DNA: TGCGCCAGCAGCCAGAGACTAGCGGGGAGACAAGAGACCCAGTACTTC.